What follows describes a single T cell receptor beta chain. Participant-given clinical history determined each cohort assignment. This sample is part of a study of blood T cell repertoires in COVID-19. Profiling relied on immunoSEQ multiplex PCR, and the TCRdb table lists in-frame clones only, not all of them. Among fewer than 250,000 clones listed, 87% were seen once. V gave up 5 bases and J gave up 7 bases, with 23 bases separating them. Germline V gene lookup returns CDR1 LNHDA and CDR2 SQIVND (reference sequence). CDR3 length: 16 amino acids. The TCR originated in a man aged 25 to 40 in a cohort exposed to, infected with or recovered from COVID-19 (not recorded which). This sequence joins TRBV19 and TRBJ1-2, with TRBD1 as a possible D gene (5 bases). The sequenced sample was PBMCs or T cells enriched from blood (not recorded which). CDR3 bases: TGTGCCAGTAGTGTTAAGGGAGGACACTCCCCAATTGGCTACACCTTC. It is translated as CASSVKGGHSPIGYTF.